The rows below give T cell receptor beta chains drawn from one sample of a study of T cells expressing NK-cell markers. Reprocessing the 5' RACE reads, TCRdb reports a single entry for every CDR3 protein and omits DNA. The sample data list 500,000 to 700,000 distinct CDR3 sequences. Sequencing was performed on blood T cells: a sorted CD56 or NKG2C T cell subset, CD4+ or CD8+ T cells, or bulk PBMC T cells (not recorded which). The source is a man between 18 and 29 years old in good health. Each CDR3 is given with its conserved first and last residue.

>12|TRBV10-2|TRBJ1-2
CASHRLNYGYTF
>16|TRBV15|TRBJ1-4
CATSSDTGGTNEKLFF
>17|TRBV28|TRBJ2-2
CASSPARGRGSTGELFF
>13|TRBV6-4|TRBJ2-1
CASSGQGLGEQFF
>16|TRBV6-2/TRBV6-3|TRBJ2-3
CASSSPAGGTADTQYF
>14|TRBV24-1|TRBJ1-2
CATSDADGWGGYTF
>14|TRBV27|TRBJ2-3
CASSATSFRDTQYF
>16|TRBV19|TRBJ2-3
CASTSLAGGPTDTQYF
>14|TRBV12-3/TRBV12-4|TRBJ2-7
CASSLRAMSYEQYF
>16|TRBV6-5|TRBJ1-1
CASSYSQGNYNTEAFF
>14|TRBV27|TRBJ1-5
CASSDTGFSQPQHF
>15|TRBV12-3/TRBV12-4|TRBJ2-2
CASSFETSVTGELFF
>19|TRBV12-3/TRBV12-4|TRBJ2-5
CASRTPFKGTGSIEETQYF
>16|TRBV20-1|TRBJ2-2
CSAPGTGAFWTGELFF
>12|TRBV25-1|TRBJ2-5
CASGASWETQYF